This T cell receptor (beta chain) came from a study of response to subunit inactivated influenza vaccine. MiXCR, applied by TCRdb to the RT-PCR reads, yields one record per CDR3 protein. The data contain about 620,000 distinct CDR3 sequences, 12% of them singletons. Trimming took off 5 bases at V and 7 bases at J, with 15 bases between the two ends. The CDR3 consists of 15 residues. The V call is TRBV12-3 or TRBV12-4, the J call TRBJ1-6, with D perhaps matching TRBD1 (6 bases). Specimen: PBMCs from blood, collected on the day of vaccination. This TCR derives from a middle-aged man who received an inactivated influenza vaccine. As DNA, the CDR3 is TGTGCCAGCAGTCTAGGGGGGCAACTAAATTCACCCCTCCACTTT. Encoded protein: CASSLGGQLNSPLHF.